The entry below describes one T cell receptor (beta chain). These data originate in a study of CD8 T cells in Susac syndrome. When the RNA was reverse transcribed, random hexamers were used with an input of roughly 0.5 to 1 ug. Amplification of TCR beta CDR3 by immunoSEQ multiplex PCR spanned 54 Vbeta and 13 Jbeta. Each CDR3 protein is one row after TCRdb ran MiXCR on the immunoSEQ multiplex PCR reads. The sample holds roughly 330,000 distinct CDR3 sequences, around 92% seen once. TCR beta was sequenced from blood CD8+ and CD4+ T cells. The multiple sclerosis control group consisted of treatment-naive patients whose relapsing-remitting disease, which was either stable or active, fulfilled revised McDonald criteria. The CD8+ and CD4+ T cells were isolated magnetically using a negative isolation approach, whereas the TEMRA cells were enriched by FACS. Trimming removed 0 bases from V and 5 bases from J, with 14 bases in between. The V gene's germline CDR1 is SGHRS and CDR2 YFSETQ. The length of the CDR3 is 15 residues.

The V call is TRBV5-1, the J call TRBJ1-1; perhaps TRBD1 as D (6 bases). This clonotype originated in a human donor with multiple sclerosis. The sample taken for sequencing was CD4+ T cells from PBMCs. The DNA for the CDR3 is TGCGCCAGCAGCTTGGGGATTAACAGGGAAACTGAAGCTTTCTTT. This gives the protein CASSLGINRETEAFF.